The next 6 T cell receptor beta chains were all read from a single sample in a study of blood T cell repertoires in COVID-19 (dated by TCRdb to 2019 to 2021). Library preparation employed the immunoSEQ multiplex PCR assay. In its TCRdb copy, this immuneACCESS table keeps in-frame sequences only and misses some clones. Where compared with another copy, unresolved V genes explain less than half of these, and the others have no known cause. Across this sample there are about 110,000 clones, with about 80% seen only once. Jointly, the top ten make up about 4% of the sample. What was sequenced was peripheral blood. The origin of the receptors is a woman aged 70-85 years with acute or convalescent COVID-19.

The V and J genes are TRBV18 and TRBJ2-3, with D perhaps TRBD1 (5 bases). V lost 3 bases and J 0 bases, leaving 10 bases between the germline ends. This CDR3 contains 15 residues. Germline V gives CDR1 KGHSH, CDR2 LQKENI. The DNA of the CDR3 is TGTGCCAGCTCACCCTCGACAGCTAGCACAGATACGCAGTATTTT. Translated: CASSPSTASTDTQYF.

The chain couples TRBV2 to TRBJ2-3; TRBD1 might be the D (5 bases). Germline V gives CDR1 SNHLY, CDR2 FYNNEI. The CDR3 extends over 14 amino acids. V was cut by 7 bases and J by 0 bases, with 11 bases left in between. CDR3 sequence: CASNPRTSTDTQYF. CDR3 nucleotide sequence: TGTGCCAGCAACCCCAGGACAAGCACAGATACGCAGTATTTT.

This chain joins TRBV7-2 and TRBJ1-4; D may be TRBD1 (5 bases). Trimming took off 0 bases at V and 7 bases at J, with 15 bases between the two ends. CDR3 length equals 16 residues. CDR1 and CDR2 from the germline V gene are SGHTA and FQGNSA. The CDR3 nucleotides read TGTGCCAGCAGCTTAGCCCCAGGGTTACTCGGTGAAAAACTGTTTTTT. Translating it yields CASSLAPGLLGEKLFF.

The chain is built from TRBV29-1 and TRBJ1-2; 12 nucleotides match TRBD1. V shed 1 base and J 4 bases; nucleotides not matched to a gene: 4. Looked up from germline, CDR1 is SQVTM and CDR2 is ANQGSEA. The length of the CDR3 is 15 residues. The CDR3 spells CSVEAGTGGIYGYTF. The CDR3 DNA reads TGCAGCGTTGAAGCAGGGACAGGGGGCATCTATGGCTACACCTTC.

The J gene is TRBJ1-3, the V gene TRBV11-2, with D possibly TRBD1 on 5 matching bases. Deletions cut 1 base from V and 3 bases from J, with 13 bases between. This CDR3 is 16 amino acids long. Germline V gene data show CDR1 as SGHAT and CDR2 as FQNNGV. The chain's CDR3 is CASSLARGVSGNTIYF. The CDR3 DNA is TGTGCCAGCAGCTTAGCTAGGGGCGTGAGTGGAAACACCATATATTTT.

This CDR3 reads CASSPWSGRLGEQFF. Here the CDR3 DNA reads TGTGCCAGCAGTCCTTGGAGCGGGAGGCTGGGTGAGCAGTTCTTC. The chain combines TRBV7-2 with TRBJ2-1, with 9 bases that match TRBD2. This CDR3 is 15 amino acids long. Losses at the gene ends were 6 bases for V and 9 bases for J; bases not matched to a gene: 12. In germline, CDR1 is SGHTA, CDR2 FQGNSA.